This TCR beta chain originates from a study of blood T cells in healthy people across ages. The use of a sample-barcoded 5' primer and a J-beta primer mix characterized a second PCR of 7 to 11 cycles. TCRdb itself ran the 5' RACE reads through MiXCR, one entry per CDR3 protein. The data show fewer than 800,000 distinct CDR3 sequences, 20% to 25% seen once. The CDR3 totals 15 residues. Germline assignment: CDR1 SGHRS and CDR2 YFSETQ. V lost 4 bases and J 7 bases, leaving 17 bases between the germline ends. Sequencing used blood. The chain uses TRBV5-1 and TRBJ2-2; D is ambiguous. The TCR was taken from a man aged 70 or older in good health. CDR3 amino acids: CASSLDPPPGGELFF. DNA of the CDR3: TGCGCCAGCAGCCTGGACCCTCCCCCCGGCGGGGAGCTGTTTTTT.